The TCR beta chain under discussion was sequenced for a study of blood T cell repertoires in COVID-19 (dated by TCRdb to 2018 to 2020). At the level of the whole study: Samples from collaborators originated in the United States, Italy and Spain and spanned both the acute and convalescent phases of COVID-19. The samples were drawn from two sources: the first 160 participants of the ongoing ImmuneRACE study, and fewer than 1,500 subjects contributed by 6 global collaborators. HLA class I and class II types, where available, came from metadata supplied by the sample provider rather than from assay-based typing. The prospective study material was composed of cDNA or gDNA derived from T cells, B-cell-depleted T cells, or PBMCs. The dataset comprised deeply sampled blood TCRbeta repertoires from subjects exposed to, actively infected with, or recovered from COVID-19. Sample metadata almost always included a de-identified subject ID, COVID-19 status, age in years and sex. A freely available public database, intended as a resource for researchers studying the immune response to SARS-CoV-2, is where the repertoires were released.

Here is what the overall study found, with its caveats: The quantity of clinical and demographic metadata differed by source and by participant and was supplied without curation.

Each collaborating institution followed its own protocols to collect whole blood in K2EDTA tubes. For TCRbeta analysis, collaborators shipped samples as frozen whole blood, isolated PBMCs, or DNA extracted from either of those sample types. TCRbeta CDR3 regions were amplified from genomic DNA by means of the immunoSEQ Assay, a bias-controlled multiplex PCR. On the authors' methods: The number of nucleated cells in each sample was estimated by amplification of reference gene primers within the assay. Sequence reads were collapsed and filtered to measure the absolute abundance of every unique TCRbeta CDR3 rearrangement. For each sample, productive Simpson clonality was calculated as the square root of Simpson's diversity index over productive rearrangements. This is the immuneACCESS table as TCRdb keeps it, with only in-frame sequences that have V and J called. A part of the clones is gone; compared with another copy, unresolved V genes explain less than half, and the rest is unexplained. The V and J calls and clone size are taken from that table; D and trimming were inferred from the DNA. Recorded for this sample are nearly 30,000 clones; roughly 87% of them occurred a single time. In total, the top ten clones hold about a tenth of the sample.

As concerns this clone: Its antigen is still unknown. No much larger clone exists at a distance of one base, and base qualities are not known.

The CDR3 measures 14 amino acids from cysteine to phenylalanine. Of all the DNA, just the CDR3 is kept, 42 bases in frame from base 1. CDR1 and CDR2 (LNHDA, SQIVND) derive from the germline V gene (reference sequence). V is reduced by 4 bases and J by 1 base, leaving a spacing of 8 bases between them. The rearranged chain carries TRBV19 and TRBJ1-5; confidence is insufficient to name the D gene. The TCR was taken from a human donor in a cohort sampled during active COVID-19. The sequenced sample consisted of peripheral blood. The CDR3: CASSRGKSNQPQHF. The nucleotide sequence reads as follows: TGTGCCAGTAGTAGAGGAAAGAGCAATCAGCCCCAGCATTTT.